Shown below are 24 T cell receptor beta chains from a single sample sequenced in a study of pediatric ulcerative colitis. Repertoires were generated with immunoSEQ multiplex PCR, while TCRdb's copy carries only in-frame clones and drops some. The sample includes 30,000 to 35,000 clones, roughly 81% of them seen just once. One to two pinch biopsies were taken from the rectum during colonoscopy. Sequenced input: gut tissue. The receptor set was obtained from a boy aged 10-17 years with mild ulcerative colitis.

This chain links TRBV5-1 with TRBJ2-7, with TRBD1 matching 8 bases. The V gene's germline CDR1 is SGHRS and CDR2 YFSETQ. This CDR3 comprises 17 residues. V trimming: 3 bases; J trimming: 3 bases; junction bases outside the gene matches: 14. Written as DNA, the CDR3 is TGCGCCAGCAGCTATTCCGGGACAGGAGACTTCAACTACGAGCAGTACTTC. Protein product: CASSYSGTGDFNYEQYF.

The chain is built from TRBV5-1 and TRBJ2-5, with TRBD2 matching over 8 bases. Germline loops: CDR1 SGHRS, CDR2 YFSETQ. The V gene end was trimmed by 4 bases and the J gene end by 5 bases; junction bases not matched to a gene: 10. The CDR3 length is 15 residues. In DNA form, the CDR3 reads TGCGCCAGCAGCCCACTCGCGGGGGGAGGGGAGACCCAGTACTTC. Amino acids: CASSPLAGGGETQYF.

V is TRBV6-1 and J is TRBJ1-5; a weak D match, TRBD1 (5 bases). The V gene lost 7 bases and the J gene lost 2 bases, with 15 bases spanning the gap. CDR3 size: 15 residues. CDR1 and CDR2 (germline): MNHNS, SASEGT. The CDR3 region has the DNA TGTGCCAGCAATAAGGAGGGGCATCGCAATCAGCCCCAGCATTTT. This codes for CASNKEGHRNQPQHF.

The gene calls are TRBV5-4 and TRBJ1-2, with D possibly matching TRBD1 (5 bases). The CDR3 totals 13 residues. Germline-derived CDR1 and CDR2 are SGHNT and YYREEE (reference sequence). V lost 0 bases and J 7 bases, leaving 10 bases between the germline ends. This CDR3 is CASSLGGLGGYTF. CDR3 nucleotides: TGTGCCAGCAGCTTGGGGGGGTTAGGTGGCTACACCTTC.

The chain uses TRBV2 and TRBJ1-1; no definite D call. Looked up from germline, CDR1 is SNHLY and CDR2 is FYNNEI. The CDR3 is 12 residues long. Trimming removed 2 bases from V and 3 bases from J, with 4 bases in between. CDR3 residues: CASSEWDTEAFF. For the CDR3, the DNA is TGTGCCAGCAGTGAATGGGACACTGAAGCTTTCTTT.

CDR3 residues: CASSLSGFPSYNEQFF. CDR3 sequence (DNA): TGCGCCAGCAGCCTATCTGGTTTTCCCTCCTACAATGAGCAGTTCTTC. This chain joins TRBV4-1 and TRBJ2-1; D is ambiguous. Germline V gene lookup returns CDR1 MGHRA and CDR2 YSYEKL. The CDR3 spans 16 residues. Trimming took 4 bases from V and 0 from J, leaving 13 bases between them.

Here the CDR3 reads CASTSGGGSGNTIYF. CDR3 nucleotides: TGTGCCAGCACCTCTGGGGGGGGCTCTGGAAACACCATATATTTT. V usage is TRBV2 and J usage is TRBJ1-3; D perhaps matches TRBD1 (5 bases). Deletions cut 7 bases from V and 0 bases from J, with 13 bases between. CDR1 SNHLY and CDR2 FYNNEI come from the germline V gene. The CDR3 loop spans 15 amino acids.

CDR3 DNA sequence: TGTGCCAGCCGGGGGGAGGGACGATACGAGCAGTACTTC. As protein: CASRGEGRYEQYF. J is TRBJ2-7 and V is TRBV5-8, with 7 bases fitting TRBD2. J gave up 4 bases and V 7 bases, and 8 bases lay outside the gene matches. Germline-derived CDR1 and CDR2 are SGHTS and YDEGEE. The CDR3 totals 13 residues. Full variable domain (missing parts from reference TRBV5-8 and TRBJ2-7): EAGVTQSPTHLIKTRGQQATLRCSPISGHTSVYWYQQALGLGLQFLLWYDEGEERNRGNFPPRFSGRQFPNYSSELNVNALELEDSALYLCASRGEGRYEQYFGPGTRLTVT.

The CDR3 region is CASSYGGQGAWNSPLHF. The CDR3 DNA reads TGTGCCAGCAGTTACGGGGGACAGGGGGCTTGGAATTCACCCCTCCACTTT. The chain carries TRBV6-7 and TRBJ1-6; 12 bases are shared with TRBD1. TRBV6-7 is reported as an ORF; its role is uncertain. The CDR3 length is 17 residues. The V and J ends lost 2 bases and 7 bases, in that order; junction bases with no gene match: 6.

The genes are TRBV10-3 and TRBJ2-1; 9 bases fit TRBD2. V was pared by 10 bases and J by 9 bases, with 13 bases of the junction left unmatched. CDR1 ENHRY and CDR2 SYGVKD come from the germline V gene. The length of the CDR3 is 14 residues. This CDR3 is CATLAPGLAGEQFF. The CDR3 coding sequence is TGTGCCACCTTAGCCCCGGGACTAGCCGGTGAGCAGTTCTTC.

This clone occurred once. This sequence joins TRBV5-5 and TRBJ1-1; maybe TRBD1 (6 bases). CDR1 is SGHKS, CDR2 YYEKEE, per germline (reference sequence). The ends were cut back, 0 bases at V and 4 bases at J, with 13 bases in the middle. The CDR3 covers 15 residues. The DNA for the CDR3 is TGTGCCAGCAGCTTGGCCCCGCAGGGGATCACTGAAGCTTTCTTT. Translating gives CASSLAPQGITEAFF.

The gene calls are TRBV29-1 and TRBJ2-5, with D possibly TRBD1 on 5 matching bases. The CDR3 sequence is 14 residues long. The V end lost 4 bases, the J end lost 3 bases, and 15 bases lay between the germline ends. CDR1 and CDR2 from the germline V gene are SQVTM and ANQGSEA. The CDR3 spells CSVVVQSGKETQYF. CDR3 nucleotide sequence: TGCAGCGTTGTTGTCCAGTCAGGGAAAGAGACCCAGTACTTC.

The chain has TRBV5-1 and TRBJ1-2; TRBD1 is a possible D gene (6 bases). The germline gives CDR1 SGHRS, CDR2 YFSETQ. V shed 2 bases and J shed 6 bases, with 17 bases lying between them. The CDR3 length is 15 residues. The CDR3 loop reads CASSFAGVIWDGYTF. The CDR3 nucleotides read TGCGCCAGCAGCTTCGCAGGGGTAATTTGGGATGGCTACACCTTC. Looking up the rest from reference TRBV5-1 and TRBJ1-2 gives the full variable domain: KAGVTQTPRYLIKTRGQQVTLSCSPISGHRSVSWYQQTPGQGLQFLFEYFSETQRNKGNFPGRFSGRQFSNSRSEMNVSTLELGDSALYLCASSFAGVIWDGYTFGSGTRLTVV.

This chain uses TRBV5-1 with TRBJ2-2; TRBD2 matches 10 bases. The length of the CDR3 is 18 residues. Germline V gives CDR1 SGHRS, CDR2 YFSETQ. Losses at the gene ends were 0 bases for V and 2 bases for J; bases not matched to a gene: 7. CDR3 loop: CASSLGLAGDLNTGELFF. The DNA for the CDR3 is TGCGCCAGCAGCTTGGGGCTAGCGGGGGACTTAAACACCGGGGAGCTGTTTTTT.

This clone showed up just a few times. This rearrangement joins TRBV5-4 to TRBJ1-2; D remains ambiguous. With 0 bases removed from V and 2 bases from J, the gap between germline ends came to 8 bases. Germline loops: CDR1 SGHNT, CDR2 YYREEE (reference sequence). This CDR3 region has 14 residues. The CDR3 sequence: CASSLVGGNYGYTF. Written as DNA, the CDR3 is TGTGCCAGCAGCTTGGTCGGCGGGAACTATGGCTACACCTTC.

This clone was found once. The V gene is TRBV2, the J gene TRBJ2-7; a possible D gene is TRBD2 (6 bases). CDR3 length: 13 amino acids. Trimming took off 6 bases at V and 6 bases at J, with 15 bases between the two ends. Germline V lookup: CDR1 SNHLY, CDR2 FYNNEI. The CDR3 DNA sequence: TGTGCCAGCAGGCGGGACTTGACCTTCGAGCAGTACTTC. Translation gives CASRRDLTFEQYF.

This clone was recorded only once. The chain links TRBV4-1 to TRBJ2-4; the match to TRBD1 covers 10 bases. Trimming removed 3 bases from V and 0 bases from J; junction bases left unmatched: 17. Germline CDR1 and CDR2: MGHRA and YSYEKL. This CDR3 contains 21 residues. CDR3 protein: CASSQRGRGTGVVLAKNIQYF. The CDR3 DNA is TGCGCCAGCAGCCAGAGGGGGAGAGGGACAGGGGTTGTTTTAGCCAAAAACATTCAGTACTTC.

This clone occurred a few times. The chain employs TRBV7-2 and TRBJ1-2; D call uncertain. Looked up from germline, CDR1 is SGHTA and CDR2 is FQGNSA. Trimming left V 4 bases short and J 0 bases short, with 9 bases between. The CDR3 runs 14 residues. CDR3 bases: TGTGCCAGCAGCTCCTACAGTACTAACTATGGCTACACCTTC. This encodes CASSSYSTNYGYTF.

This clone showed up just once. The gene calls are TRBV7-2 and TRBJ1-1; D ambiguous. V lost 5 bases and J 2 bases, leaving 9 bases between the germline ends. This CDR3 region has 13 residues. The germline V gene has CDR1 SGHTA and CDR2 FQGNSA. CDR3 sequence: CASSRLYNTEAFF. The CDR3 DNA follows: TGTGCCAGCAGCCGGTTATATAACACTGAAGCTTTCTTT.

The V call is TRBV5-4, the J call TRBJ1-2; TRBD1 might be the D (5 bases). Trimming removed 4 bases at V and 7 bases at J, with 14 bases between. The CDR3 runs 13 residues. Germline V lookup: CDR1 SGHNT, CDR2 YYREEE (reference sequence). In DNA form, the CDR3 reads TGTGCCAGCAGCGGGGTCGGGGGATCTGGCTACACCTTC. It codes for CASSGVGGSGYTF.

V gene TRBV5-6 combines with J gene TRBJ1-2; D is uncertain. CDR3 length: 13 amino acids. Trimming took 4 bases from V and 5 from J, leaving 12 bases between them. Per the germline V gene, CDR1 is SGHDT and CDR2 is YYEEEE. CDR3 nucleotide sequence: TGTGCCAGCAGCCGATGGGGTGGGTATGGCTACACCTTC. Translated, it gives CASSRWGGYGYTF.

This chain connects TRBV21-1 to TRBJ2-3; TRBD1, as called in the table, went unchecked against the DNA. TRBV21-1 is recorded as a pseudogene. This CDR3 contains 9 residues. The DNA for the CDR3 is TGTGCCACCATCGATACGCAGTATTTT. Translated, it gives CATIDTQYF.

The sample holds a few counts of this clone. The chain carries TRBV25-1 and TRBJ1-1; no clear D. Deletions cut 8 bases from V and 3 bases from J, with 16 bases between. The CDR3 loop spans 14 amino acids. CDR1 and CDR2 from the germline V gene are MGHDK and SYGVNS. The CDR3 sequence: CASAGDVRDTEAFF. The CDR3 coding sequence is TGTGCCAGCGCTGGGGATGTTAGGGACACTGAAGCTTTCTTT.

Only a few counts were recorded for this clone. V and J are TRBV7-2 and TRBJ2-3, with a possible D match to TRBD2 (5 bases). Trimming stripped 6 bases from V and 2 bases from J, with 15 bases between. The germline V gene encodes CDR1 SGHTA and CDR2 FQGNSA. The CDR3 consists of 15 residues. The CDR3 loop is CASRLTPGITDTQYF. CDR3 DNA sequence: TGTGCCAGCAGGTTAACCCCGGGGATCACAGATACGCAGTATTTT.